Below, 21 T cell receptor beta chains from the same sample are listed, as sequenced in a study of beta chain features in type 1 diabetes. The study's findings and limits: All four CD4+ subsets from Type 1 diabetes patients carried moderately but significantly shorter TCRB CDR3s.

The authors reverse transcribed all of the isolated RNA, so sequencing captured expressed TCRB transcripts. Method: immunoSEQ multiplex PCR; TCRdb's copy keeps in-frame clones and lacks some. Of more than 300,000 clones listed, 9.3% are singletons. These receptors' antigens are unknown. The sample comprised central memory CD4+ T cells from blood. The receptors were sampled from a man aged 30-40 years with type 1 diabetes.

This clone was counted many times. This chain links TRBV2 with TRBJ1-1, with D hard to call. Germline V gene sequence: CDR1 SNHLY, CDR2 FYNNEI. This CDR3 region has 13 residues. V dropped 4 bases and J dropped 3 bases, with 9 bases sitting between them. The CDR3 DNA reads TGTGCCAGCAGTGTTCTAAGGGACACTGAAGCTTTCTTT. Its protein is CASSVLRDTEAFF.

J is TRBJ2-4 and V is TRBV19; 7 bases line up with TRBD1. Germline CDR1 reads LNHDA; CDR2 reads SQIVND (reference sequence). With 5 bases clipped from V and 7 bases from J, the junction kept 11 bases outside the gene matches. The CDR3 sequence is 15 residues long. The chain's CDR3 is CASSAPGTESNIQYF. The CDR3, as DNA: TGTGCCAGTAGTGCCCCCGGGACAGAGAGCAACATTCAGTACTTC.

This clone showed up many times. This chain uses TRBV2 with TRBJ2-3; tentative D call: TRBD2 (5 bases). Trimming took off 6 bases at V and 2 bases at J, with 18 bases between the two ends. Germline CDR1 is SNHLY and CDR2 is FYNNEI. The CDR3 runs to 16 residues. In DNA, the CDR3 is TGTGCCAGCAGGAAGTCGAGTAGCGCGGTCACAGATACGCAGTATTTT. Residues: CASRKSSSAVTDTQYF.

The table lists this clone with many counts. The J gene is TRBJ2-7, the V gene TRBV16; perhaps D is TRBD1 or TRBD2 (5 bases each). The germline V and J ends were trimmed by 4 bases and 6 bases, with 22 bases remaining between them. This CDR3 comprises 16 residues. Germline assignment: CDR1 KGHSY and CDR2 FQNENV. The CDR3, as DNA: TGTGCCAGCAGCCCGACGGAACCGACAGCCGGGGCCGAGCAGTACTTC. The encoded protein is CASSPTEPTAGAEQYF.

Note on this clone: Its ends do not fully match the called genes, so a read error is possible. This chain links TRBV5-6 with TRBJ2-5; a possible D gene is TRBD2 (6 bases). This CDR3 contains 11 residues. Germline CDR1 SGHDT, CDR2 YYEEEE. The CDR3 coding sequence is TGTGCCAGCAGTTTACCGGGAGAAGCCCACTTC. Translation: CASSLPGEAHF.

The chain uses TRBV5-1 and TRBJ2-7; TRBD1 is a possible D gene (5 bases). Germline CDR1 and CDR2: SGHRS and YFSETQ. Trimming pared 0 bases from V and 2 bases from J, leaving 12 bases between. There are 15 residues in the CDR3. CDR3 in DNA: TGCGCCAGCAGCTTGGCCAGCCGACAGACCTACGAGCAGTACTTC. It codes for CASSLASRQTYEQYF.

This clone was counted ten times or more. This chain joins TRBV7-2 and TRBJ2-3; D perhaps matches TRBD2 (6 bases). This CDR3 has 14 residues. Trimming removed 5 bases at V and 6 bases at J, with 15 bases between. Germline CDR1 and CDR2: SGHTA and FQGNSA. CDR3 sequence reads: CASSKGVAADTQYF. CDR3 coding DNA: TGTGCCAGCAGCAAAGGGGTAGCGGCCGATACGCAGTATTTT.

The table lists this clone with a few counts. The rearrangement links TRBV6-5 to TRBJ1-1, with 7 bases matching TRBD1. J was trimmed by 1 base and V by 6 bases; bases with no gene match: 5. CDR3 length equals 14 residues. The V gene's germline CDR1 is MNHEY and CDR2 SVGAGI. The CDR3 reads CASSWGQQNTEAFF. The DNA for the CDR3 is TGTGCCAGCAGCTGGGGACAGCAGAACACTGAAGCTTTCTTT.

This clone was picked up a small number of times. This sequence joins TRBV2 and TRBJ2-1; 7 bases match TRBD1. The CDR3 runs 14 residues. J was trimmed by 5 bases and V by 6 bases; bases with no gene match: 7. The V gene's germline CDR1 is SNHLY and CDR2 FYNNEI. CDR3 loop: CASRVQGNHNEQFF. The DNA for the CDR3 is TGTGCCAGCAGAGTACAGGGGAATCACAATGAGCAGTTCTTC.

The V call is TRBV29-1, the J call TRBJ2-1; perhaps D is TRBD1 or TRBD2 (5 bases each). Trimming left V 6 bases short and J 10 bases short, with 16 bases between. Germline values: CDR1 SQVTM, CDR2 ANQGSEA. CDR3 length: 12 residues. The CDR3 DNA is TGCAGCGTGCGGGCAGGGTATAGCGAGCAGTTCTTC. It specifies CSVRAGYSEQFF.

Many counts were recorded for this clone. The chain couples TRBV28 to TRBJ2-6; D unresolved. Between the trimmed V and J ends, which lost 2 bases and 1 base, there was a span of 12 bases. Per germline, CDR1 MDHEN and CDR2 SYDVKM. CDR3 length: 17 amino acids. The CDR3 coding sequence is TGTGCCAGCAGTTTACAGAGTTTTACTTCTGGGGCCAACGTCCTGACTTTC. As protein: CASSLQSFTSGANVLTF.

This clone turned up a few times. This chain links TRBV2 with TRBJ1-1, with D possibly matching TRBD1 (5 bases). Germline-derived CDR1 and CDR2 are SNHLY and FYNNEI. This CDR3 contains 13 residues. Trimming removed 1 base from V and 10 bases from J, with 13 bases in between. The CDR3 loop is CASSEGPGLGAFF. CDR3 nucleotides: TGTGCCAGCAGTGAAGGTCCGGGGCTTGGAGCTTTCTTT.

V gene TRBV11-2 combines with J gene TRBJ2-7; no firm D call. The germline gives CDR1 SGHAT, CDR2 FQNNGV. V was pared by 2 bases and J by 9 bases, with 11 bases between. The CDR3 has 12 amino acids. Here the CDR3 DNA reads TGTGCCAGCAGCTTAAATTCACTTGGGCAGTACTTC. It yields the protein CASSLNSLGQYF.

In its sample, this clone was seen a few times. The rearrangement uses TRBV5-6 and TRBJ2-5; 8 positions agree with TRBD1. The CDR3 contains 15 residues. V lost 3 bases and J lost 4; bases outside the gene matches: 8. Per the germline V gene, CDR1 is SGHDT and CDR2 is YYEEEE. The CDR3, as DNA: TGTGCCAGCAGCTCTTCAGGACAGGGAATAGAGACCCAGTACTTC. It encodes CASSSSGQGIETQYF.

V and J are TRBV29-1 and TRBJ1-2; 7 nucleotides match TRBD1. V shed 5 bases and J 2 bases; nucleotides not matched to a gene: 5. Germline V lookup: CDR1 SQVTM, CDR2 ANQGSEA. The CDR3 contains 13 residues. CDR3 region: CSVRDSRNYGYTF. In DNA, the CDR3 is TGCAGCGTTCGGGACAGCCGGAACTATGGCTACACCTTC.

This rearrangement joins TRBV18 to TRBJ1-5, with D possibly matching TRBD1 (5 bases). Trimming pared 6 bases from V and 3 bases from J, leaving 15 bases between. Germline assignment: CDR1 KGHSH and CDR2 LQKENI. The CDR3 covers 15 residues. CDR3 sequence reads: CASSPSLGTNQPQHF. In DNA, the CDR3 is TGTGCCAGCTCCCCCTCACTCGGGACCAATCAGCCCCAGCATTTT.

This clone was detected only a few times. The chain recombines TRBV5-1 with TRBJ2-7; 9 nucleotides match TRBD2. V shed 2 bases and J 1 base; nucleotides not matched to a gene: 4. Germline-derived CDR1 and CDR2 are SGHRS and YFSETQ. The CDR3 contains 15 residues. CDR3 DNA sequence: TGCGCCAGCAGCTTTCAGCGGGGGGCTTCCTACGAGCAGTACTTC. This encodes CASSFQRGASYEQYF.

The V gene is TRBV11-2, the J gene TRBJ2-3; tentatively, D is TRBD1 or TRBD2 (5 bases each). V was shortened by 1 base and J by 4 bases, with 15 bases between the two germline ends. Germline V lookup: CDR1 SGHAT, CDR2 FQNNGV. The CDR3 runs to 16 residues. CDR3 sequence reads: CASSLVGDGLPDTQYF. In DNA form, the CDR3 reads TGTGCCAGCAGCTTAGTAGGGGACGGGCTGCCAGATACGCAGTATTTT.

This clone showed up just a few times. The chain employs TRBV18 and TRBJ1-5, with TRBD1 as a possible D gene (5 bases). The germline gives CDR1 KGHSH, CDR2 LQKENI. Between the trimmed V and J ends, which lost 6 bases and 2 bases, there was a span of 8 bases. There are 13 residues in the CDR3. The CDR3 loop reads CASSEGRNQPQHF. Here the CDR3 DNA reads TGTGCCAGCTCGGAGGGACGCAATCAGCCCCAGCATTTT.

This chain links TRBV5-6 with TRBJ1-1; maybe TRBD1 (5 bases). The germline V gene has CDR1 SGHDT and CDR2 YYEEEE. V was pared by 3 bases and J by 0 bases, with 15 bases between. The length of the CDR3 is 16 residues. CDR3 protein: CASSSETGLMNTEAFF. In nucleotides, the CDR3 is TGTGCCAGCAGCTCCGAGACGGGACTAATGAACACTGAAGCTTTCTTT.

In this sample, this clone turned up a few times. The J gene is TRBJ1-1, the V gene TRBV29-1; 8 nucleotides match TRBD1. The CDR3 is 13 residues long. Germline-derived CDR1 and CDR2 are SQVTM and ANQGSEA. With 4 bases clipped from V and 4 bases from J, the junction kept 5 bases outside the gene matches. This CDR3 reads CSVGGQGATEAFF. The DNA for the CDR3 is TGCAGCGTTGGAGGTCAGGGGGCCACTGAAGCTTTCTTT.